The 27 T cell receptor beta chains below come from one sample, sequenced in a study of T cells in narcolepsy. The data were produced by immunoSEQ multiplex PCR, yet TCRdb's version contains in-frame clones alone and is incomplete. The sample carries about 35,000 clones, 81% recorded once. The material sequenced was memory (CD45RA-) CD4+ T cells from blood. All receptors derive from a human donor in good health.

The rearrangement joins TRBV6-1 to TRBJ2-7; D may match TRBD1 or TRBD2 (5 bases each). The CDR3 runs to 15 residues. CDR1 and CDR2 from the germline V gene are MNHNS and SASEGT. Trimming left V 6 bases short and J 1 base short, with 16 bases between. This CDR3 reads CASRPGSPESYEQYF. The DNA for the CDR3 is TGTGCCAGCAGGCCAGGGAGTCCGGAGTCCTACGAGCAGTACTTC.

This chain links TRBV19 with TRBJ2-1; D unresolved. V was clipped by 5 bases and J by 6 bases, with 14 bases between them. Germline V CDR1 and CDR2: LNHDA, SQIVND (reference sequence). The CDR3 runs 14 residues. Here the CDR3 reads CASSSTRVGNEQFF. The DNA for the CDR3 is TGTGCCAGTAGTTCAACAAGGGTTGGCAATGAGCAGTTCTTC. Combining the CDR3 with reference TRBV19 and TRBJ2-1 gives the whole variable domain DGGITQSPKYLFRKEGQNVTLSCEQNLNHDAMYWYRQDPGQGLRLIYYSQIVNDFQKGDIAEGYSVSREKKESFPLTVTSAQKNPTAFYLCASSSTRVGNEQFFGPGTRLTVL.

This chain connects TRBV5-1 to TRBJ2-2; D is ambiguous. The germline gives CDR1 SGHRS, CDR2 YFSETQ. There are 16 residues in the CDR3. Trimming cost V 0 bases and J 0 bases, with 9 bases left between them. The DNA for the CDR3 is TGCGCCAGCAGCTTGGAACTACTTGCGAACACCGGGGAGCTGTTTTTT. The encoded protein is CASSLELLANTGELFF. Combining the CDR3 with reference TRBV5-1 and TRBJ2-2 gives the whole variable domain KAGVTQTPRYLIKTRGQQVTLSCSPISGHRSVSWYQQTPGQGLQFLFEYFSETQRNKGNFPGRFSGRQFSNSRSEMNVSTLELGDSALYLCASSLELLANTGELFFGEGSRLTVL.

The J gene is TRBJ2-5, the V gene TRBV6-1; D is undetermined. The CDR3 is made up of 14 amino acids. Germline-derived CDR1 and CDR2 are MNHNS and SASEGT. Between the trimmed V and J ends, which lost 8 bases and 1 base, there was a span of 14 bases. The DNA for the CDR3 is TGTGCCAGCGCCCAGACGGCGATCCAAGAGACCCAGTACTTC. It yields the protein CASAQTAIQETQYF.

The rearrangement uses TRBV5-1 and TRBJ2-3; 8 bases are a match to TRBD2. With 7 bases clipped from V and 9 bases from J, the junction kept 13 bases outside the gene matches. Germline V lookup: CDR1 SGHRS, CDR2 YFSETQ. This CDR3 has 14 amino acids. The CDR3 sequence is CASSGGAKGGTQYF. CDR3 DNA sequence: TGCGCCAGCTCCGGGGGGGCTAAGGGCGGGACGCAGTATTTT.

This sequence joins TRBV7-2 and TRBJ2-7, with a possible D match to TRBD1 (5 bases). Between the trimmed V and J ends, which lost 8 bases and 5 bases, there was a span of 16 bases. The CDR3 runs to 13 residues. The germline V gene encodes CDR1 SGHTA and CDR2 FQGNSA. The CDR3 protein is CASGSQGTDEQYF. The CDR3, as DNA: TGTGCCAGCGGGTCCCAGGGTACCGACGAGCAGTACTTC. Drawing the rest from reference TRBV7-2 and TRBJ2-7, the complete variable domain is GAGVSQSPSNKVTEKGKDVELRCDPISGHTALYWYRQSLGQGLEFLIYFQGNSAPDKSGLPSDRFSAERTGGSVSTLTIQRTQQEDSAVYLCASGSQGTDEQYFGPGTRLTVT.

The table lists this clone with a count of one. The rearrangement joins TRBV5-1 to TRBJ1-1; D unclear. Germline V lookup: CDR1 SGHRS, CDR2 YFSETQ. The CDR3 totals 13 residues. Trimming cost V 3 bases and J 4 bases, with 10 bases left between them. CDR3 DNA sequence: TGCGCCAGCAGCTCCGAGCCAGGCACTGAAGCTTTCTTT. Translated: CASSSEPGTEAFF.

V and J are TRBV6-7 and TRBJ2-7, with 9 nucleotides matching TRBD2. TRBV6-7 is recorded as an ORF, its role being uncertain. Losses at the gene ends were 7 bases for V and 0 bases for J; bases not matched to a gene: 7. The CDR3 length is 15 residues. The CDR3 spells CASTPAGGPSYEQYF. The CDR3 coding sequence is TGTGCCAGCACCCCGGCGGGAGGGCCCTCCTACGAGCAGTACTTC.

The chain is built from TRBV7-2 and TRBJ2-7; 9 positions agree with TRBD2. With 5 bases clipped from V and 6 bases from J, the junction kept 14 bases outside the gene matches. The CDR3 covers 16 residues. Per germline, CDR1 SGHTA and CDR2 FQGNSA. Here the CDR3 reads CASSIPTGTSLSEQYF. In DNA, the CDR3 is TGTGCCAGCAGCATACCAACCGGGACTAGCCTTAGCGAGCAGTACTTC. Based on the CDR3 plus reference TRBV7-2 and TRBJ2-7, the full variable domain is GAGVSQSPSNKVTEKGKDVELRCDPISGHTALYWYRQSLGQGLEFLIYFQGNSAPDKSGLPSDRFSAERTGGSVSTLTIQRTQQEDSAVYLCASSIPTGTSLSEQYFGPGTRLTVT.

This chain's CDR3 is CAWSWTVDYNEQFF. The CDR3 DNA is TGTGCCTGGAGTTGGACAGTCGACTACAATGAGCAGTTCTTC. The rearrangement uses TRBV30 and TRBJ2-1; D is possibly TRBD1 (6 bases). The germline V and J ends were trimmed by 2 bases and 3 bases, with 11 bases remaining between them. The CDR3 is 14 amino acids. The germline V gene encodes CDR1 GTSNPN and CDR2 SVGIG (reference sequence). Combining the CDR3 with reference TRBV30 and TRBJ2-1 gives the whole variable domain SQTIHQWPATLVQPVGSPLSLECTVEGTSNPNLYWYRQAAGRGLQLLFYSVGIGQISSEVPQNLSASRPQDRQFILSSKKLLLSDSGFYLCAWSWTVDYNEQFFGPGTRLTVL.

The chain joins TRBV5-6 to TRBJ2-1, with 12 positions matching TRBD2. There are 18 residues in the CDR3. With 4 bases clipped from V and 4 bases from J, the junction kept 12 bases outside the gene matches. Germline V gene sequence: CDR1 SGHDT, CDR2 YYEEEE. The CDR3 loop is CASSLGHLGLAGYNEQFF. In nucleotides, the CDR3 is TGTGCCAGCAGCCTCGGACACCTTGGACTAGCGGGATACAATGAGCAGTTCTTC. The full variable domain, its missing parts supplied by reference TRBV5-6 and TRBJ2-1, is DAGVTQSPTHLIKTRGQQVTLRCSPKSGHDTVSWYQQALGQGPQFIFQYYEEEERQRGNFPDRFSGHQFPNYSSELNVNALLLGDSALYLCASSLGHLGLAGYNEQFFGPGTRLTVL.

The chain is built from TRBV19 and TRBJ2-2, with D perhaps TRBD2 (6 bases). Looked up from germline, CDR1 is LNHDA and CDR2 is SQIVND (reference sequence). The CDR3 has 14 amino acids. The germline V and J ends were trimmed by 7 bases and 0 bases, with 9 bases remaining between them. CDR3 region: CASTAGSNTGELFF. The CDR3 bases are TGTGCCAGTACGGCGGGGTCGAACACCGGGGAGCTGTTTTTT. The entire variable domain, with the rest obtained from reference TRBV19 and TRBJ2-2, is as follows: DGGITQSPKYLFRKEGQNVTLSCEQNLNHDAMYWYRQDPGQGLRLIYYSQIVNDFQKGDIAEGYSVSREKKESFPLTVTSAQKNPTAFYLCASTAGSNTGELFFGEGSRLTVL.

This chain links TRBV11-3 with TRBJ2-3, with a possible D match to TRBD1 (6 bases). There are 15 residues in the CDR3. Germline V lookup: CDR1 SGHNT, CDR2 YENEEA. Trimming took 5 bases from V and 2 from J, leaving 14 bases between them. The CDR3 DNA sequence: TGTGCCAGCAGCCCCCGGGACAATCCCACAGATACGCAGTATTTT. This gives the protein CASSPRDNPTDTQYF.

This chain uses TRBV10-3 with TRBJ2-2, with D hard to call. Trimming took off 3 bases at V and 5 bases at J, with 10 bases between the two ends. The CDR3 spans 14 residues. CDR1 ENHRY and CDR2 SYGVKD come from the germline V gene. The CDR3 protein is CAISDGLTTGELFF. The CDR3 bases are TGTGCCATCAGTGATGGGCTGACTACCGGGGAGCTGTTTTTT.

The CDR3 region is CASSFSGREEKLFF. The CDR3 nucleotides are TGCGCCAGCAGCTTCTCAGGCAGAGAGGAAAAACTGTTTTTT. The chain links TRBV5-1 to TRBJ1-4; no firm D call. Germline CDR1 is SGHRS and CDR2 is YFSETQ. CDR3 length: 14 amino acids. Between the trimmed V and J ends, which lost 2 bases and 8 bases, there was a span of 13 bases.

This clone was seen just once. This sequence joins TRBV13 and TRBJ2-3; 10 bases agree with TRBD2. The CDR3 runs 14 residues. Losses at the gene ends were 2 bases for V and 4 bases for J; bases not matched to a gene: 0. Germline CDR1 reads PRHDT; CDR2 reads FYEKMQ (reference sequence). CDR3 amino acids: CASSLLAGADTQYF. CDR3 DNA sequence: TGTGCCAGCAGCTTACTAGCGGGAGCAGATACGCAGTATTTT.

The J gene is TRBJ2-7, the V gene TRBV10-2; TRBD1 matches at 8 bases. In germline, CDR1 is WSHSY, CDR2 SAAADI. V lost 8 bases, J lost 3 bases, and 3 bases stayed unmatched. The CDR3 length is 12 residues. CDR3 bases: TGCGCCAGCTATGGACAGGGCTACGAGCAGTACTTC. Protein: CASYGQGYEQYF.

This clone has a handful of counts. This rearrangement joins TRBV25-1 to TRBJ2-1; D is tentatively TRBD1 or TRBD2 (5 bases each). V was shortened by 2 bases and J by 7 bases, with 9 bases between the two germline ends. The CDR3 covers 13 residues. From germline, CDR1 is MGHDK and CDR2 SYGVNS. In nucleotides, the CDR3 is TGTGCCAGCAGTGAAACCTGGGGGAATGAGCAGTTCTTC. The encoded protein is CASSETWGNEQFF.

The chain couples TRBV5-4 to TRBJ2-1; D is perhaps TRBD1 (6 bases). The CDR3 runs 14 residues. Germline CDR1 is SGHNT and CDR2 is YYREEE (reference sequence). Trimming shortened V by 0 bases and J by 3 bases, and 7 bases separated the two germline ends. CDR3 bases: TGTGCCAGCAGCTTGGGAGGGGGCTACAATGAGCAGTTCTTC. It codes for CASSLGGGYNEQFF.

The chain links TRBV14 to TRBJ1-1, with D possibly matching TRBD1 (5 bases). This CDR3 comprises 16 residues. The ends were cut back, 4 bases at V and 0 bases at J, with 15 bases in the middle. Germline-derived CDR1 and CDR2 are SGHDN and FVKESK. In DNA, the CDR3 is TGTGCCAGCAGCCGCATCATGACAGCTTTGAACACTGAAGCTTTCTTT. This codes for CASSRIMTALNTEAFF.

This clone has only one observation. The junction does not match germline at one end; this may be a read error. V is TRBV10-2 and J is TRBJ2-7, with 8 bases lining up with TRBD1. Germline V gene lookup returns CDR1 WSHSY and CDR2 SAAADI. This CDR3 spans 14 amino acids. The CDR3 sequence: CASSQSGQDYEQYF. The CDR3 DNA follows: TGCGCCAGCAGTCAGTCGGGACAGGACTACGAGCAGTACTTC.

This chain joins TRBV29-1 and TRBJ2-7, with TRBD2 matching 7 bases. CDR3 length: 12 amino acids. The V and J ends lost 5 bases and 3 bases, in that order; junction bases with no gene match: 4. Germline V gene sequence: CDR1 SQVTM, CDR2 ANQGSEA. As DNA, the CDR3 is TGCAGCGTTACGACTAGCAGCTACGAGCAGTACTTC. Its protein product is CSVTTSSYEQYF.

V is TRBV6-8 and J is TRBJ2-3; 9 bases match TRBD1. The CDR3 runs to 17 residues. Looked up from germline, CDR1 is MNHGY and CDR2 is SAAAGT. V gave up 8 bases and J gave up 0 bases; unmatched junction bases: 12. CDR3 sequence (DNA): TGTGCCAGCCCAACTCCGGGACAGGGAACCAGCACAGATACGCAGTATTTT. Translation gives CASPTPGQGTSTDTQYF.

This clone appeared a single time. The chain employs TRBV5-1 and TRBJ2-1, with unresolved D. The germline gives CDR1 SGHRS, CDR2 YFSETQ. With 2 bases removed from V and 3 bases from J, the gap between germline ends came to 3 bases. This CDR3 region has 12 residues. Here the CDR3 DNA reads TGCGCCAGCAGCTTTGACTACAATGAGCAGTTCTTC. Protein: CASSFDYNEQFF. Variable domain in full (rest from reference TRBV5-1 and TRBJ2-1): KAGVTQTPRYLIKTRGQQVTLSCSPISGHRSVSWYQQTPGQGLQFLFEYFSETQRNKGNFPGRFSGRQFSNSRSEMNVSTLELGDSALYLCASSFDYNEQFFGPGTRLTVL.

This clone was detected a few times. For the CDR3, the DNA is TGTGCCAGCAGTTACGCCTACGAGCAGTACTTC. As protein: CASSYAYEQYF. The chain links TRBV6-6 to TRBJ2-7; D gene uncertain. Germline-derived CDR1 and CDR2 are MNHNY and SVGAGI (reference sequence). CDR3 length equals 11 residues. V lost 2 bases, J lost 2 bases, and 1 base lay in between.

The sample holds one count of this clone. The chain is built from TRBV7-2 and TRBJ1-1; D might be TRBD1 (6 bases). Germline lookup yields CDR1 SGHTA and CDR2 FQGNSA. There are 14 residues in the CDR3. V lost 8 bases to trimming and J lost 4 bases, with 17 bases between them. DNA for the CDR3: TGTGCCAGCTCCCCAGGGAGGGGGAGCACTGAAGCTTTCTTT. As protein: CASSPGRGSTEAFF.

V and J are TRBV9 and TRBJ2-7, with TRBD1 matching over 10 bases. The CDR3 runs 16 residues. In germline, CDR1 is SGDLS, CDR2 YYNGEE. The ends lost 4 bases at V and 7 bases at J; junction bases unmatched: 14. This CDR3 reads CASSLRGDRGQGEQYF. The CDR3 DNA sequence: TGTGCCAGCAGCCTGAGGGGGGACAGGGGCCAAGGGGAGCAGTACTTC.